Shown below are 5 T cell receptor beta chains from a single sample sequenced in a study of CD4+ T cells in melanoma. Clones were sequenced by immunoSEQ multiplex PCR, and TCRdb holds only the in-frame ones, with some missing. The table shows 13,000 to 15,000 clones, with approximately 63% occurring only once. The source material was cells from a culture (not recorded whether cultured in vitro). Source of these receptors: a human donor with melanoma.

Worth noting for this clone: Its ends do not fully match the called genes, so a read error is possible. The chain couples TRBV6-4 to TRBJ2-1; D remains ambiguous. The CDR3 has 14 amino acids. The germline gives CDR1 MRHNA, CDR2 SNTAGT. The CDR3 region is CASSYSVGGDEQFF. CDR3 DNA: TGTGCCAGCAGTTACTCTGTTGGCGGCGATGAGCAGTTCTTC.

CDR3: CASSKYQRTGQNEKLFF. The CDR3 DNA is TGTGCCAGCAGCAAATACCAACGGACAGGGCAGAATGAAAAACTGTTTTTT. This rearrangement joins TRBV7-2 to TRBJ1-4, with TRBD1 matching over 8 bases. Germline CDR1 SGHTA, CDR2 FQGNSA. The CDR3 runs to 17 residues. V lost 5 bases and J lost 5; bases outside the gene matches: 13. Full variable domain (outside the CDR3, taken from reference TRBV7-2 and TRBJ1-4): GAGVSQSPSNKVTEKGKDVELRCDPISGHTALYWYRQSLGQGLEFLIYFQGNSAPDKSGLPSDRFSAERTGGSVSTLTIQRTQQEDSAVYLCASSKYQRTGQNEKLFFGSGTQLSVL.

V and J are TRBV2 and TRBJ1-4; D is possibly TRBD1 (6 bases). The V end was cut by 10 bases, the J end by 5 bases, with 17 bases between. This CDR3 region has 14 residues. Per the germline V gene, CDR1 is SNHLY and CDR2 is FYNNEI. The CDR3 nucleotides read TGTGCCACCTCATGGACAGTCGCCAATGAAAAACTGTTTTTT. Its protein product is CATSWTVANEKLFF.

This clone was counted a few times. V is TRBV30 and J is TRBJ1-6, with TRBD1 identical over 7 bases. The CDR3 has 14 residues. The V gene end was trimmed by 2 bases and the J gene end by 10 bases; junction bases not matched to a gene: 8. Germline V lookup: CDR1 GTSNPN, CDR2 SVGIG (reference sequence). CDR3 in DNA: TGTGCCTGGAGTACAGGGGCCGACGGATCACCCCTCCACTTT. Translated: CAWSTGADGSPLHF.

The chain has TRBV5-4 and TRBJ2-5; 13 bases align to TRBD2. CDR1 is SGHNT and CDR2 is YYREEE in the germline V gene (reference sequence). The V gene end was trimmed by 6 bases and the J gene end by 7 bases; junction bases not matched to a gene: 12. This CDR3 region has 16 residues. In DNA, the CDR3 is TGTGCCAGCACCAAACAAGGACTAGCGGGGGCGAGGACCCAGTACTTC. This codes for CASTKQGLAGARTQYF.